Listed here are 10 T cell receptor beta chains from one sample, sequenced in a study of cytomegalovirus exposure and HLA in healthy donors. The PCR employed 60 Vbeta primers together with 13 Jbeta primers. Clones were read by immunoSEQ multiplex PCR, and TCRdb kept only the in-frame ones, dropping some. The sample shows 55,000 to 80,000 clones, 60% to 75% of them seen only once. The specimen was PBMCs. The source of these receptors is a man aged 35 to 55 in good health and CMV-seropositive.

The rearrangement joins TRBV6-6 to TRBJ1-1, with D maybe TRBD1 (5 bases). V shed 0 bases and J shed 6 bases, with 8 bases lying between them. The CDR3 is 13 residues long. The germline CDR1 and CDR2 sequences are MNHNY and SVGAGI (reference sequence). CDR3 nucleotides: TGTGCCAGCAGTTACTCGGCAGGGTCTGAAGCTTTCTTT. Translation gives CASSYSAGSEAFF.

The CDR3 spells CASSPEQITEAFF. In DNA form, the CDR3 reads TGTGCCAGCTCACCAGAACAAATCACTGAAGCTTTCTTT. The chain is built from TRBV18 and TRBJ1-1; D unclear. This CDR3 comprises 13 residues. Per germline, CDR1 KGHSH and CDR2 LQKENI. Trimming took off 2 bases at V and 4 bases at J, with 8 bases between the two ends. The full variable domain, its missing parts supplied by reference TRBV18 and TRBJ1-1, is NAGVMQNPRHLVRRRGQEARLRCSPMKGHSHVYWYRQLPEEGLKFMVYLQKENIIDESGMPKERFSAEFPKEGPSILRIQQVVRGDSAAYFCASSPEQITEAFFGQGTRLTVV.

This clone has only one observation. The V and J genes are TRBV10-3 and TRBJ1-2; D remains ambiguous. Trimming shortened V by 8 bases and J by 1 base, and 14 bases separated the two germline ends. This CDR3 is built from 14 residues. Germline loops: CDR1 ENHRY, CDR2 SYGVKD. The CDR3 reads CAILLEDVNYGYTF. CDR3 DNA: TGTGCCATCTTACTGGAGGACGTTAACTATGGCTACACCTTC.

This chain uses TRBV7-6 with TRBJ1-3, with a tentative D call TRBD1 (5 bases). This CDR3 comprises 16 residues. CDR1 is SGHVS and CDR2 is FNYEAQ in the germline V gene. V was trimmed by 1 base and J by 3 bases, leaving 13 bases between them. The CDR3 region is CASSLGGAEGGNTIYF. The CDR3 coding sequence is TGTGCCAGCAGCTTAGGCGGGGCCGAGGGTGGAAACACCATATATTTT.

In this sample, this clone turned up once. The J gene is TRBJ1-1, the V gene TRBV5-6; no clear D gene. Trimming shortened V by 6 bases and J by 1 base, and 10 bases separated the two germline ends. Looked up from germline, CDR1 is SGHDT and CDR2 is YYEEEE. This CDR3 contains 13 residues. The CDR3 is CASTWAGNTEAFF. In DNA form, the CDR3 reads TGTGCCAGCACGTGGGCGGGGAACACTGAAGCTTTCTTT.

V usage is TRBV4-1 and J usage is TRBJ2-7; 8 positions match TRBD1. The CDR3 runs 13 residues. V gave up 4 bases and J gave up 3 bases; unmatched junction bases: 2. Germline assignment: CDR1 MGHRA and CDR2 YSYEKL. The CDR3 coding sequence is TGCGCCAGCAGCCTCGGACAGGGCTACGAGCAGTACTTC. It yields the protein CASSLGQGYEQYF.

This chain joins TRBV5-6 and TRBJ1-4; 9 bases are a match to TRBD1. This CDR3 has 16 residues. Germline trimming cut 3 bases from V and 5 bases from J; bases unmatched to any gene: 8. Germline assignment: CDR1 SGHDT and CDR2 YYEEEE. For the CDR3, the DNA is TGTGCCAGCAGCTCAGTACAGGGGGCGCGGAATGAAAAACTGTTTTTT. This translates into CASSSVQGARNEKLFF.

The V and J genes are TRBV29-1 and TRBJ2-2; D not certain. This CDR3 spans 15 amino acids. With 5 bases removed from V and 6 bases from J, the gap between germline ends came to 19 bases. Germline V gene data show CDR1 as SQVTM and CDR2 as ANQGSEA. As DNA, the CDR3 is TGCAGCGTTCGTGAAAAAACTACTTTGGCCGGGGAGCTGTTTTTT. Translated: CSVREKTTLAGELFF.

The CDR3 reads CASGLVYQRNSNQPQHF. CDR3 nucleotides: TGTGCTAGTGGTTTGGTATACCAGAGGAATAGCAATCAGCCCCAGCATTTT. The chain has TRBV12-5 and TRBJ1-5; D is unresolved. This CDR3 comprises 17 residues. Looked up from germline, CDR1 is LGHNT and CDR2 is FRNRAP. V lost 0 bases, J lost 0 bases, and 12 bases lay in between.

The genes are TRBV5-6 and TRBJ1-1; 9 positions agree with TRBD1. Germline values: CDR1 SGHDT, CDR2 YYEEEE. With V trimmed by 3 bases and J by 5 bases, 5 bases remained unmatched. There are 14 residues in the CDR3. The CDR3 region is CASSSGTGSTEAFF. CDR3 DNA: TGTGCCAGCAGCTCGGGGACAGGGAGTACTGAAGCTTTCTTT.